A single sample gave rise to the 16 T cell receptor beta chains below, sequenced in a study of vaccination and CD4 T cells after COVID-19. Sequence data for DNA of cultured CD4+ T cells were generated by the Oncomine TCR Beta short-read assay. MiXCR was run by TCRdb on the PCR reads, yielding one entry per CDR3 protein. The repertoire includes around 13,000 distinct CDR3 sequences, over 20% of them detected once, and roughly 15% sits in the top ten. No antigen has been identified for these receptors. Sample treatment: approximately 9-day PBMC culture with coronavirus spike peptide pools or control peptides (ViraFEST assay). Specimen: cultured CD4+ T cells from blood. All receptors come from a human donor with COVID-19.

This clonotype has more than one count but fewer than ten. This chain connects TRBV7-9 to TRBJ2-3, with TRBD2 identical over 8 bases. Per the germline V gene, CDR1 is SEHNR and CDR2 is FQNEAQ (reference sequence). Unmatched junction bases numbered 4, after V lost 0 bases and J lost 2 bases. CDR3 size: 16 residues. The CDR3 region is CASSLAGLGATDTQYF. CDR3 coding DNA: TGTGCCAGCAGCTTAGCGGGACTAGGGGCCACAGATACGCAGTATTTT.

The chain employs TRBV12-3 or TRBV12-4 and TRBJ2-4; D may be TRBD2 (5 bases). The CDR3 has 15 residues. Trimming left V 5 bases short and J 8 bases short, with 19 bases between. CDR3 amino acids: CASSPRPPREDIQYF. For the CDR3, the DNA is TGTGCCAGCAGTCCTCGACCGCCCCGGGAAGACATTCAGTACTTC.

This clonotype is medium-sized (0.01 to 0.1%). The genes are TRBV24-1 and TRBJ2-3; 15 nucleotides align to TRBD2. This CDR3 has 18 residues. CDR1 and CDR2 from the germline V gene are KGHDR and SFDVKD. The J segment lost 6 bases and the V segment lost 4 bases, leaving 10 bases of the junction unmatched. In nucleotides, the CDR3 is TGTGCCACCAGTGACCCCAGCGGGACTAGCGGGGGGATGGATACGCAGTATTTT. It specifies CATSDPSGTSGGMDTQYF.

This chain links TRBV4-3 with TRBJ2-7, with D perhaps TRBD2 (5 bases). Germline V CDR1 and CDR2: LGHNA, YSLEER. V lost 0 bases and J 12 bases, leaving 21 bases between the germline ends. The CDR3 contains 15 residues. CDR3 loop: CASSQDKIAVGVLYF. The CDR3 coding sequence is TGCGCCAGCAGCCAAGATAAGATCGCTGTGGGAGTACTGTACTTC.

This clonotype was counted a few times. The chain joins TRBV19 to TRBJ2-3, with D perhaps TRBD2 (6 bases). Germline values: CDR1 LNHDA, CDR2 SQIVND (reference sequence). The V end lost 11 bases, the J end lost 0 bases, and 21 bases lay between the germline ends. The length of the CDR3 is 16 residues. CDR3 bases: TGTGCCTCGAAACACCTAGCGCACTCTAGCACAGATACGCAGTATTTT. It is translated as CASKHLAHSSTDTQYF.

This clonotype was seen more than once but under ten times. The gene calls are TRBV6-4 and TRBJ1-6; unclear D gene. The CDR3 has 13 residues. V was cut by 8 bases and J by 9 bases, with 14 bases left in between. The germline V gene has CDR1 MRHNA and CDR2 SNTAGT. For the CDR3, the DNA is TGTGCCAGCGGGCCGACCCGGGCTTCACCCCTCCACTTT. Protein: CASGPTRASPLHF.

CDR3 nucleotides: TGTGCCAGCAGTTTAGGGACAGGGTACTCACCCCTCCACTTT. Protein sequence: CASSLGTGYSPLHF. The genes are TRBV12-3 or TRBV12-4 and TRBJ1-6; TRBD1 matches at 8 bases. The V gene end was trimmed by 1 base and the J gene end by 10 bases; junction bases not matched to a gene: 3. The CDR3 sequence is 14 residues long.

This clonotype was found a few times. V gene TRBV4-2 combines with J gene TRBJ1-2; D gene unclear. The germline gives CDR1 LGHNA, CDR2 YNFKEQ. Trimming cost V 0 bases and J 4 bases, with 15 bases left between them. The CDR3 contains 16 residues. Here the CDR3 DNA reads TGTGCCAGCAGCCAAGATTTGCCGAGAGGCGGCTATGGCTACACCTTC. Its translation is CASSQDLPRGGYGYTF.

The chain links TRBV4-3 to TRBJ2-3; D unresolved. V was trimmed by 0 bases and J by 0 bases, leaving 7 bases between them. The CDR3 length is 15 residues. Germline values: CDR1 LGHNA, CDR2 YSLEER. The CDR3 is CASSQEIASTDTQYF. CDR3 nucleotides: TGCGCCAGCAGCCAAGAGATAGCCAGCACAGATACGCAGTATTTT.

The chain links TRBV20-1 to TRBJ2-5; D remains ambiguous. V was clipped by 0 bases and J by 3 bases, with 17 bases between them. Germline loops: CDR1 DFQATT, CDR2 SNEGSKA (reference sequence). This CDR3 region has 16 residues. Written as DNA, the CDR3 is TGCAGTGCTAGAGATGTTGGCCTTCCCTTTAAAGAGACCCAGTACTTC. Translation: CSARDVGLPFKETQYF.

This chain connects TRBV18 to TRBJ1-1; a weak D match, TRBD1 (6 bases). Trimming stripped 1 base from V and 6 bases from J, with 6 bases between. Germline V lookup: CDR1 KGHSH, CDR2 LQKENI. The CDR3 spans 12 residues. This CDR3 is CASSPRTAEAFF. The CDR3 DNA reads TGTGCCAGCTCACCACGGACAGCTGAAGCTTTCTTT.

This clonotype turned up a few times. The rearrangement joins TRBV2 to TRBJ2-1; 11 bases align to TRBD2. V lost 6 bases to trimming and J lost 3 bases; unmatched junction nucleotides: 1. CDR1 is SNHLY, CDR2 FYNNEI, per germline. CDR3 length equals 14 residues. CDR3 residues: CASRTSGDYNEQFF. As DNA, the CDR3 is TGTGCCAGCAGGACTAGCGGGGACTACAATGAGCAGTTCTTC. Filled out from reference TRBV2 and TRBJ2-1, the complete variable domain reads EPEVTQTPSHQVTQMGQEVILRCVPISNHLYFYWYRQILGQKVEFLVSFYNNEISEKSEIFDDQFSVERPDGSNFTLKIRSTKLEDSAMYFCASRTSGDYNEQFFGPGTRLTVL.

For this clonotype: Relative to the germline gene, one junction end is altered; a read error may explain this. CDR3 in DNA: TGTGCCGGCAGCCAAGGGCCAACGGGCGGAGCCTACGAGCAGTACTTC. It is translated as CAGSQGPTGGAYEQYF. The chain recombines TRBV14 with TRBJ2-7, with D unresolved. CDR1 and CDR2 from the germline V gene are SGHDN and FVKESK. The CDR3 consists of 16 residues.

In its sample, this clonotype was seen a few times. The CDR3 coding sequence is TGTGCCAGCAGCTTGAAGGGGGCGCGGGGGGACACCATATATTTT. Translation gives CASSLKGARGDTIYF. J is TRBJ1-3 and V is TRBV5-4, with 7 bases identical to TRBD1. There are 15 residues in the CDR3. Trimming cost V 1 base and J 8 bases; bases outside gene matches: 9. CDR1 is SGHNT, CDR2 YYREEE, per germline (reference sequence).

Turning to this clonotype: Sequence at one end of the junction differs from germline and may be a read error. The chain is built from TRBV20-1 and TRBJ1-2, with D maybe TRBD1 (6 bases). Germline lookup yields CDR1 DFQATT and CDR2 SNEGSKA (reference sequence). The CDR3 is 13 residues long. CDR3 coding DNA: TGCGGTGCTAACCCCACAGGGAATTATGGCTACACCTTC. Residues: CGANPTGNYGYTF.

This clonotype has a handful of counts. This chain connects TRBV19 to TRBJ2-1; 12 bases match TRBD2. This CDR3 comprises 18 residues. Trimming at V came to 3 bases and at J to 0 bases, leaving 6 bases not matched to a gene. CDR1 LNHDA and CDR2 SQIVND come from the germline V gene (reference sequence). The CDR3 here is CASSMGLAGKSSYNEQFF. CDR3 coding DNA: TGTGCCAGTAGTATGGGACTAGCGGGTAAAAGCTCCTACAATGAGCAGTTCTTC.